This T cell receptor (beta chain) was obtained from a study of T cells in Graves' hyperthyroidism and ophthalmopathy. Researchers amplified the TCR beta CDR3 regions from RNA transcripts. The primer set for the first-round RT-PCR of the TCR CDR3 was HTBI. TCRdb processed the multiplex PCR reads anew with MiXCR; each CDR3 protein has one entry. In the table there are about 320,000 distinct CDR3 sequences, approximately 17% of which are singletons. This clonotype was observed many times. Absent ophthalmopathy progression within 18 months defined stable Graves' hyperthyroidism. Germline-derived CDR1 and CDR2 are SGHTA and FQGTGA. V lost 4 bases to trimming and J lost 4 bases, with 14 bases between them. CDR3 length: 15 amino acids.

The chain has TRBV7-3 and TRBJ2-1, with D possibly TRBD2 on 5 matching bases. The sample was blood. This TCR was sampled from a man between 25 and 39 years old with Graves' hyperthyroidism. Written as DNA, the CDR3 is TGTGCCAGCAGCTCCCACCATAGCGCGTACAATGAGCAGTTCTTC. Protein product: CASSSHHSAYNEQFF.